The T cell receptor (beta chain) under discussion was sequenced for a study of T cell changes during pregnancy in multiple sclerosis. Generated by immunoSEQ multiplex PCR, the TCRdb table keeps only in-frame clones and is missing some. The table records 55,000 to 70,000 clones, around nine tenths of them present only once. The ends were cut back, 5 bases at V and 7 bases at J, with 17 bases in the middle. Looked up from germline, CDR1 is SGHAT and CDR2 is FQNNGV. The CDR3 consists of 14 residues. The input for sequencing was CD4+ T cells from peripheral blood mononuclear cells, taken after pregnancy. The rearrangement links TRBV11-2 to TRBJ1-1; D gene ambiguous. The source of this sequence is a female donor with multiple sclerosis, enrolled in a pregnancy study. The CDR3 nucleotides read TGTGCCAGCAGCCCCCATCTTGCGTCGGGTGAAGCTTTCTTT. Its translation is CASSPHLASGEAFF.